This T cell receptor beta chain appears in the sequencing data of a study of OX40 agonist ivuxolimab in advanced cancers. Notes on the study in general: At 0.1 to 3.0 mg/kg and by week 6, clonal expansion occurred in CD4+ and CD8+ blood T cells.

Some clones are missing from TCRdb's copy, which holds only in-frame ones; the method was immunoSEQ multiplex PCR. The table includes 14,000 to 15,000 clones, 70% to 75% detected once. The CDR3 covers 13 residues. Germline V gives CDR1 MNHEY, CDR2 SVGAGI. V was pared by 6 bases and J by 10 bases, with 16 bases between. This clone has just a few counts. Its antigen is not identified. Any history of autoimmune disease or systemic immunosuppression disqualified patients. The receptor comes from an adult with an advanced solid tumor such as melanoma, head and neck, liver or kidney cancer. The V call is TRBV6-5, the J call TRBJ2-1; the D call may be TRBD1 or TRBD2 (5 bases each). The material sequenced was CD4+ or CD8+ T cells sorted from blood, taken in a trial of the OX40 agonist ivuxolimab. CDR3 amino acids: CASSPLGAEEQFF. DNA of the CDR3: TGTGCCAGCAGCCCGCTCGGGGCTGAAGAGCAGTTCTTC.